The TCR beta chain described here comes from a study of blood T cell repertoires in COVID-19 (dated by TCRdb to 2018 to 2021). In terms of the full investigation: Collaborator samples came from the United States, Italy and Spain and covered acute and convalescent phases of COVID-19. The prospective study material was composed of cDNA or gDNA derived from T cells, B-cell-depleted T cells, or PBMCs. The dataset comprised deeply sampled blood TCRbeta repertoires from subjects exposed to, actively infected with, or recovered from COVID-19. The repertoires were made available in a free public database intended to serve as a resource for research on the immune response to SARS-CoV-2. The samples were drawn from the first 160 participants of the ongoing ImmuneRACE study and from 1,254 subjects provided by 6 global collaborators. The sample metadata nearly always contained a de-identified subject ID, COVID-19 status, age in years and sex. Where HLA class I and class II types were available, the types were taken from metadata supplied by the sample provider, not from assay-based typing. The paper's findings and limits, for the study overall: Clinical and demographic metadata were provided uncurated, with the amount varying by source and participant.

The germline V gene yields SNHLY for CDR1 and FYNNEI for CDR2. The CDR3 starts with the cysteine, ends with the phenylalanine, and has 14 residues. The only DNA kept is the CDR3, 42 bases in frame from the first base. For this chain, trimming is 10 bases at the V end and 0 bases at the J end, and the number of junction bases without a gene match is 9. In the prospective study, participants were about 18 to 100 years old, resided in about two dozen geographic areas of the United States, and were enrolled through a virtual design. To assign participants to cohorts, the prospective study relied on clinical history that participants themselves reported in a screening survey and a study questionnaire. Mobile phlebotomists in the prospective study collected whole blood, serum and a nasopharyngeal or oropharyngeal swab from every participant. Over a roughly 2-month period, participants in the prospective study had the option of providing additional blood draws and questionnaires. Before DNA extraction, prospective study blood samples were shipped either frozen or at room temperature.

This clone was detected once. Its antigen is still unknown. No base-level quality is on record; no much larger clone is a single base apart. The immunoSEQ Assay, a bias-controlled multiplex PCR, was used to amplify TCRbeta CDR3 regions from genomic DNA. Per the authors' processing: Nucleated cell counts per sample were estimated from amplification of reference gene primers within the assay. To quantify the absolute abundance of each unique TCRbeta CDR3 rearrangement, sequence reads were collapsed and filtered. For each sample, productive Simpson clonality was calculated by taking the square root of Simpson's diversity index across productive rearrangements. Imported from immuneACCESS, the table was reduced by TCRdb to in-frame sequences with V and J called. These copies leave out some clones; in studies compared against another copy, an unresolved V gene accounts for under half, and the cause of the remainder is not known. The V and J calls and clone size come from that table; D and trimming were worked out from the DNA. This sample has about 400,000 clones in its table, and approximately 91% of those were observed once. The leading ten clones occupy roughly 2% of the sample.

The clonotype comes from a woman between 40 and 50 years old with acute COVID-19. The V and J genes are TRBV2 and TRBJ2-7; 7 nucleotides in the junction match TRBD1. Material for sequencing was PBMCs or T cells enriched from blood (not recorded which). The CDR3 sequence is CAIARDRFSYEQYF. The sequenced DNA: TGTGCCATCGCCCGGGACAGATTCTCCTACGAGCAGTACTTC.